The 25 T cell receptor beta chains given below trace back to one sample, sequenced in a study of blood T cell repertoires in COVID-19. TCRdb keeps only in-frame clones here, not all; method: immunoSEQ multiplex PCR. The sample shows about 110,000 clones, approximately 90% of them seen only once. Sample: peripheral blood. Receptors originate from a human donor in a cohort sampled during active COVID-19.

This clone was counted a single time. V usage is TRBV7-3 and J usage is TRBJ2-3; the D gene is possibly TRBD2 (6 bases). The germline V and J ends were trimmed by 0 bases and 9 bases, with 19 bases remaining between them. This CDR3 is 16 amino acids long. In germline, CDR1 is SGHTA, CDR2 FQGTGA. The CDR3 region is CASSLTSTAQGGTQYF. In DNA, the CDR3 is TGTGCCAGCAGCTTAACTTCCACGGCACAAGGAGGGACGCAGTATTTT. Based on the CDR3 plus reference TRBV7-3 and TRBJ2-3, the full variable domain is GAGVSQTPSNKVTEKGKYVELRCDPISGHTALYWYRQSLGQGPEFLIYFQGTGAADDSGLPNDRFFAVRPEGSVSTLKIQRTERGDSAVYLCASSLTSTAQGGTQYFGPGTRLTVL.

This chain connects TRBV5-6 to TRBJ1-3; TRBD1 agrees at 8 bases. Germline loops: CDR1 SGHDT, CDR2 YYEEEE. Trimming cost V 2 bases and J 8 bases; bases outside gene matches: 3. CDR3 length: 13 residues. The CDR3 reads CASSFTGGDTIYF. In DNA form, the CDR3 reads TGTGCCAGCAGCTTTACAGGGGGGGACACCATATATTTT.

The chain combines TRBV4-2 with TRBJ1-6; TRBD1 aligns across 8 bases. Germline V gene lookup returns CDR1 LGHNA and CDR2 YNFKEQ. The V segment lost 4 bases and the J segment 2 bases; nucleotides outside the gene matches: 4. The CDR3 totals 16 residues. CDR3 DNA sequence: TGTGCCAGCAGCCTGGGGACAGGTCCCTATAATTCACCCCTCCACTTT. The encoded protein is CASSLGTGPYNSPLHF.

The chain uses TRBV19 and TRBJ1-5; the D is unclear. CDR3 length equals 16 residues. The V and J ends lost 3 bases and 0 bases respectively, with 12 bases between them. From germline, CDR1 is LNHDA and CDR2 SQIVND (reference sequence). The CDR3 DNA is TGTGCCAGTAGTATCAGGTCCCCGGTTAGCAATCAGCCCCAGCATTTT. It is translated as CASSIRSPVSNQPQHF.

This chain links TRBV5-4 with TRBJ2-3, with 9 bases fitting TRBD2. The germline gives CDR1 SGHNT, CDR2 YYREEE (reference sequence). CDR3 size: 14 residues. Losses at the gene ends were 7 bases for V and 5 bases for J; bases not matched to a gene: 8. Here the CDR3 DNA reads TGTGCCAGCCGGCGCGGGGGGGCCCTAGATACGCAGTATTTT. Translation: CASRRGGALDTQYF.

J is TRBJ2-3 and V is TRBV7-3; tentatively, D is TRBD2 (6 bases). V lost 2 bases and J lost 1, with 10 bases in between. CDR1 is SGHTA, CDR2 FQGTGA, per germline. This CDR3 has 15 amino acids. CDR3 residues: CASSLLGGGTDTQYF. Here the CDR3 DNA reads TGTGCCAGCAGCTTATTGGGCGGGGGCACAGATACGCAGTATTTT. The full variable domain, rest sourced from reference TRBV7-3 and TRBJ2-3, is GAGVSQTPSNKVTEKGKYVELRCDPISGHTALYWYRQSLGQGPEFLIYFQGTGAADDSGLPNDRFFAVRPEGSVSTLKIQRTERGDSAVYLCASSLLGGGTDTQYFGPGTRLTVL.

The chain is built from TRBV7-2 and TRBJ2-7; D possibly corresponds to TRBD2 (6 bases). Trimming took 1 base from V and 6 from J, leaving 13 bases between them. CDR1 is SGHTA and CDR2 is FQGNSA in the germline V gene. The CDR3 sequence is 14 residues long. In DNA, the CDR3 is TGTGCCAGCAGCTTAGGGGGGGTTTTCCTCGAGCAGTACTTC. It yields the protein CASSLGGVFLEQYF.

The J gene is TRBJ2-3, the V gene TRBV6-5; 8 bases are a match to TRBD1. Unmatched junction bases numbered 12, after V lost 5 bases and J lost 8 bases. This CDR3 region has 15 residues. Germline V gives CDR1 MNHEY, CDR2 SVGAGI. The DNA for the CDR3 is TGTGCCAGCAGTAAAACGGGACAGGAGTCCGGTACGCAGTATTTT. It is translated as CASSKTGQESGTQYF.

The chain combines TRBV9 with TRBJ1-2, with D possibly matching TRBD1 (6 bases). The ends were cut back, 4 bases at V and 8 bases at J, with 12 bases in the middle. The CDR3 runs 12 residues. Germline values: CDR1 SGDLS, CDR2 YYNGEE. The CDR3 region has the DNA TGTGCCAGCAGCCCAGTGGGGACAGGCTACACCTTC. Translated, it gives CASSPVGTGYTF.

This rearrangement joins TRBV6-5 to TRBJ1-4; no reliable D call. V was trimmed by 5 bases and J by 8 bases, leaving 18 bases between them. The CDR3 contains 15 residues. Germline-derived CDR1 and CDR2 are MNHEY and SVGAGI. This CDR3 reads CASSPTRESWEKLFF. CDR3 in DNA: TGTGCCAGCAGTCCTACGCGGGAATCCTGGGAAAAACTGTTTTTT.

The chain recombines TRBV29-1 with TRBJ2-7, with 8 nucleotides matching TRBD1. The CDR3 contains 17 residues. V was clipped by 4 bases and J by 2 bases; unmatched bases: 16. The V gene's germline CDR1 is SQVTM and CDR2 ANQGSEA. Written as DNA, the CDR3 is TGCAGCGTTGTGGGGACAGGAAATCTAGTCCGAGCCTACGAGCAGTACTTC. Amino acids: CSVVGTGNLVRAYEQYF.

V gene TRBV15 combines with J gene TRBJ1-5; D remains unclear. CDR1 and CDR2 from the germline V gene are LNHNV and YYDKDF (reference sequence). The CDR3 is made up of 13 amino acids. V lost 0 bases, J lost 9 bases, and 9 bases lay in between. In DNA form, the CDR3 reads TGTGCCACCAGCAGAGATCCTAAGAGGCCCCAGCATTTT. This sequence encodes CATSRDPKRPQHF. Looking up the rest from reference TRBV15 and TRBJ1-5 gives the full variable domain: DAMVIQNPRYQVTQFGKPVTLSCSQTLNHNVMYWYQQKSSQAPKLLFHYYDKDFNNEADTPDNFQSRRPNTSFCFLDIRSPGLGDTAMYLCATSRDPKRPQHFGDGTRLSIL.

The chain is built from TRBV7-9 and TRBJ2-5, with 7 nucleotides matching TRBD1. The germline V gene encodes CDR1 SEHNR and CDR2 FQNEAQ (reference sequence). Trimming removed 6 bases from V and 0 bases from J; junction bases left unmatched: 4. The CDR3 covers 14 residues. The CDR3 DNA is TGTGCCAGCAGATCACAGGGGTACCAAGAGACCCAGTACTTC. It is translated as CASRSQGYQETQYF.

This chain uses TRBV7-2 with TRBJ2-7; D is possibly TRBD1 (9 bases). The germline V gene has CDR1 SGHTA and CDR2 FQGNSA. The germline V and J ends were trimmed by 3 bases and 3 bases, with 21 bases remaining between them. The CDR3 has 17 residues. The CDR3: CASSFAGGGQGNYEQYF. The CDR3 DNA reads as TGTGCCAGCAGCTTCGCCGGGGGGGGACAGGGAAACTACGAGCAGTACTTC.

This clone was counted a few times. The chain links TRBV5-3 to TRBJ1-2; D is unclear. TRBV5-3 is labeled an ORF, and its function is uncertain. The CDR3 contains 11 residues. The germline V and J ends were trimmed by 4 bases and 3 bases, with 4 bases remaining between them. CDR3 sequence reads: CARSPYYGYTF. The CDR3 DNA follows: TGTGCCAGAAGCCCTTACTATGGCTACACCTTC.

The gene calls are TRBV27 and TRBJ1-5; D is perhaps TRBD1 (6 bases). Germline V gene lookup returns CDR1 MNHEY and CDR2 SMNVEV (reference sequence). V lost 6 bases, J lost 6 bases, and 18 bases lay in between. There are 15 residues in the CDR3. The CDR3 nucleotides are TGTGCCAGCAGAGGGAGGGCAGGGGAGGGTCAGCCCCAGCATTTT. Encoded protein: CASRGRAGEGQPQHF.

The rearrangement uses TRBV20-1 and TRBJ1-1; the D is unclear. This CDR3 has 10 amino acids. The germline V and J ends were trimmed by 2 bases and 7 bases, with 5 bases remaining between them. Per the germline V gene, CDR1 is DFQATT and CDR2 is SNEGSKA (reference sequence). The CDR3 DNA follows: TGCAGTGCTAGATCGGTTGAAGCTTTCTTT. Its protein product is CSARSVEAFF.

The chain joins TRBV29-1 to TRBJ2-7; TRBD1 aligns across 12 bases. V lost 2 bases and J lost 8; bases outside the gene matches: 10. Germline V CDR1 and CDR2: SQVTM, ANQGSEA. The CDR3 is made up of 15 amino acids. Here the CDR3 DNA reads TGCAGCGTTGAAAGGCTCCCAGGGACAGGGGGCCAGCAGTACTTC. Translation: CSVERLPGTGGQQYF.

The chain couples TRBV4-3 to TRBJ1-5; no clear D. Between the trimmed V and J ends, which lost 1 base and 1 base, there was a span of 8 bases. Germline V gives CDR1 LGHNA, CDR2 YSLEER. The CDR3 covers 15 residues. CDR3 DNA: TGCGCCAGCAGCCAAGGGAGGGAGAGCAATCAGCCCCAGCATTTT. It is translated as CASSQGRESNQPQHF.

This clone came up a few times. The chain uses TRBV6-5 and TRBJ2-7; perhaps TRBD1 as D (6 bases). V was trimmed by 6 bases and J by 1 base, leaving 10 bases between them. This CDR3 has 13 amino acids. Germline CDR1 reads MNHEY; CDR2 reads SVGAGI. CDR3 nucleotides: TGTGCCAGCAGGGACAGCGGATCCTACGAGCAGTACTTC. Protein product: CASRDSGSYEQYF.

This clone was picked up a small number of times. The chain employs TRBV5-4 and TRBJ2-2; 14 nucleotides match TRBD2. Germline CDR1 reads SGHNT; CDR2 reads YYREEE (reference sequence). Unmatched junction bases numbered 12, after V lost 7 bases and J lost 7 bases. The CDR3 contains 17 residues. DNA for the CDR3: TGTGCCAGCCACCCCCCGACTAGCGGGAGGGCCGTCGGGGAGCTGTTTTTT. Encoded protein: CASHPPTSGRAVGELFF.

The V gene is TRBV6-5, the J gene TRBJ1-5, with no clear D. CDR1 is MNHEY and CDR2 is SVGAGI in the germline V gene. This CDR3 has 11 amino acids. V dropped 6 bases and J dropped 5 bases, with 5 bases sitting between them. CDR3 DNA: TGTGCCAGCAGGGGAGATCAGCCCCAGCATTTT. This codes for CASRGDQPQHF.

This clone was seen only once. CDR3 bases: TGCGCCAGCAGCTTGGCCGCAGGGACACTTACCACCTATCGAAAACTGTTTTTT. Protein product: CASSLAAGTLTTYRKLFF. The chain employs TRBV5-1 and TRBJ1-4; perhaps TRBD1 as D (6 bases). CDR1 is SGHRS and CDR2 is YFSETQ in the germline V gene. Trimming pared 0 bases from V and 10 bases from J, leaving 25 bases between. The CDR3 runs 18 residues.

This rearrangement joins TRBV9 to TRBJ2-1; 9 nucleotides agree with TRBD2. V shed 2 bases, J shed 6 bases, and the junction held 6 bases outside the gene matches. This CDR3 has 15 amino acids. The germline CDR1 and CDR2 sequences are SGDLS and YYNGEE. This CDR3 reads CASSVTGTSSNEQFF. The CDR3 DNA reads as TGTGCCAGCAGCGTCACCGGGACTAGCTCCAATGAGCAGTTCTTC.

The chain links TRBV9 to TRBJ2-7, with TRBD1 matching over 9 bases. V dropped 7 bases and J dropped 4; count of bases not matched to a gene: 12. There are 15 residues in the CDR3. Germline V CDR1 and CDR2: SGDLS, YYNGEE. CDR3 sequence: CASGSGTGTFYEQYF. CDR3 coding DNA: TGTGCCAGCGGTTCCGGGACAGGGACCTTTTACGAGCAGTACTTC.